This T cell receptor (beta chain) is drawn from a study of vaccination effects on CD4 cells after COVID-19 (dated 2022 in TCRdb). The study in broad terms: In the ViraFEST assay, PBMC were stimulated with viral peptide pools, and TCR sequencing was then used to find antigen-specific CD4+ T cell clonotypes based on their expansion. Altogether, roughly 10 COVID-19 convalescent patients and a few SARS-CoV-2-naive healthy vaccine recipients made up the full study. SARS-CoV-2 spike-specific CD4+ TCR repertoires from before and after mRNA vaccination were compared in COVID-19 convalescent patients and in infection-naive vaccine recipients. In the study, cultures from other donors were sequenced using the Oncomine TCR Beta short-read assay on an Illumina iSeq 100. Post-vaccine samples across the study were collected a median of 72 days after the second dose, with a range of 14 to 241. Some 2 million PBMC per well were cultured in IMDM with about 4.6% human AB serum, around 10 IU/ml IL-2 and gentamicin, plus 10 ug/ml peptides.

Regarding this clone: It lacks a known antigen. No much larger clone exists at a distance of one base, and base qualities are not known.

Libraries were built with the immunoSEQ multiplex PCR assay. DNA from the cultured and isolated CD4+ T cells underwent TCR beta CDR3 sequencing. The source study handled its data this way. Non-productive TCR sequences were discarded, and reads were trimmed to the CDR3 region, with only CDR3s of 7 or more amino acids retained. Antigen-specific clonotypes were identified with the MANAFEST web app by comparing expansion in peptide wells against reference cultures. Positive clones required FDR<0.05 expansion versus reference and all other wells, odds ratio above 5, and frequency above 0.1% in two replicate wells. A clonotype was defined as cross-reactive if the clonotype was significantly expanded both in SARS-CoV-2 spike wells and in at least one common cold coronavirus spike condition. CDR3 similarity was assessed by Levenshtein distance with the stringdist R package, and unrooted trees were built with ape in R 3.6.1. TCRdb took this table from immuneACCESS and kept in-frame rearrangements with V and J called. Such tables lack part of the clones; where checked against another copy, unresolved V genes explain under half of the gap, and the rest is unexplained. V, J and clone size derive from that table, while D and trimming were established from the DNA sequence. The sample table lists approximately 47,000 clones, around 70% of them with a count of one. Together, the top ten hold roughly 7.2% of the sample.

After around eleven days of culture, CD4+ T cells were isolated with the EasySep CD4+ T cell isolation kit. Two doses of either the BNT162b2 or the mRNA-1273 mRNA SARS-CoV-2 vaccine were administered to participants. Negative nucleocapsid antibody results before and after vaccination confirmed that the healthy vaccine recipients had no prior SARS-CoV-2 infection. Half of the culture medium was replaced with fresh IL-2-containing medium on days 3 and 7. Each peptide stimulation condition was cultured in triplicate wells unless otherwise noted. Using Ficoll-Paque Plus gradient centrifugation, PBMC were separated from whole blood and then either used fresh or cryopreserved at -140C. The QIAamp micro DNA kit was used to extract genomic DNA from the cultured CD4+ T cells. The investigation overall reported the following: At late post-vaccination timepoints, both infection-induced and vaccine-induced clones showed marked clonal contraction, consistent with waning T cell responses. The study was limited by a small number of convalescent patients, and early post-infection timepoints were lacking. Among healthy vaccine recipients, nearly all vaccine-induced clones were SARS-CoV-2 mono-reactive, and only 1 of 255 was cross-reactive with common cold coronaviruses.

This sequence originates from a human donor who received a COVID-19 vaccine. The input for sequencing was CD4+ T cells from PBMCs cultured without peptide, taken after COVID-19 vaccination.

The CDR3 region: CASGWTGGGETQYF. Read as DNA, the sequence is TGTGCCAGCGGTTGGACAGGGGGCGGGGAGACCCAGTACTTC. The V gene is TRBV2 and the J gene is TRBJ2-5, with 11 bases in between that match TRBD1. Here V drops 8 bases and J drops 5 bases, and the junction holds 7 bases not matched to any gene. As encoded in the germline V gene, CDR1 is SNHLY while CDR2 is FYNNEI. The CDR3 goes from the cysteine to the phenylalanine over 14 residues. The entry retains the CDR3 DNA only, 42 bases that are in frame from base 1.